This T cell receptor beta chain was obtained from a study of blood T cell repertoires in COVID-19. The overall study: Samples taken during acute and convalescent COVID-19 were collected in the United States, Italy and Spain. Nucleic acid was either cDNA or gDNA, and it came from T cells, B-cell-depleted T cells, or PBMCs.

This clone was seen a handful of times. As processed by the authors: Amplified reference gene primers provided the basis for estimating nucleated cell counts. Clones were sequenced by immunoSEQ multiplex PCR, and TCRdb holds only the in-frame ones, with some missing. For V, J and clone size, that table is used; D and trimming come from the DNA. The top ten clones hold approximately 7% of a sample with about 190,000 clones, around 86% of them seen once. The germline gives CDR1 LGHDT, CDR2 YNNKEL (reference sequence). The CDR3 runs to 15 residues. Germline trimming cut 0 bases from V and 2 bases from J; bases unmatched to any gene: 1.

V is TRBV3-1 (or the pseudogene TRBV3-2) and J is TRBJ1-2; 9 bases map to TRBD1. Material: peripheral blood. The sequence came from a middle-aged man with acute or convalescent COVID-19. Here the CDR3 DNA reads TGTGCCAGCAGCCAAGACGGACAGGGGAACTATGGCTACACCTTC. As protein: CASSQDGQGNYGYTF.